One and the same sample provided the 20 T cell receptor beta chains below, sequenced in a study of blood T cell repertoires in COVID-19. Repertoires were generated with immunoSEQ multiplex PCR, while TCRdb's copy carries only in-frame clones and drops some. The data show 130,000 or so clones, about 87% seen once. Source material: peripheral blood. The receptor source for this set is a man in his sixties with active or convalescent COVID-19.

In its sample, this clone was seen once. V and J are TRBV7-2 and TRBJ2-1, with D possibly TRBD2 on 6 matching bases. Germline CDR1 and CDR2: SGHTA and FQGNSA. The CDR3 runs 15 residues. Trimming left V 2 bases short and J 4 bases short, with 12 bases between. The CDR3 coding sequence is TGTGCCAGCAGCTTATTCGGGGAGGAATACAATGAGCAGTTCTTC. It specifies CASSLFGEEYNEQFF.

The V and J genes are TRBV27 and TRBJ1-3; a weak D match, TRBD1 (6 bases). This CDR3 region has 14 residues. Germline CDR1 and CDR2: MNHEY and SMNVEV (reference sequence). V lost 5 bases and J lost 3, with 11 bases in between. In nucleotides, the CDR3 is TGTGCCAGCAGTACCTCCAGGGGTGGAAACACCATATATTTT. Translation: CASSTSRGGNTIYF.

The chain links TRBV12-3 or TRBV12-4 to TRBJ2-7; a possible D gene is TRBD1 (5 bases). The ends were cut back, 2 bases at V and 1 base at J, with 6 bases in the middle. The CDR3 has 13 amino acids. CDR3 bases: TGTGCCAGCAGTTTAAGGGGTTCCTACGAGCAGTACTTC. Its translation: CASSLRGSYEQYF.

This sequence joins TRBV6-5 and TRBJ1-3; D gene unclear. This CDR3 spans 14 amino acids. Germline V lookup: CDR1 MNHEY, CDR2 SVGAGI. Trimming pared 7 bases from V and 1 base from J, leaving 11 bases between. The CDR3 DNA reads as TGTGCCAGCATCCCGACTTATTCTGGAAACACCATATATTTT. Its translation: CASIPTYSGNTIYF.

The rearrangement uses TRBV15 and TRBJ1-5, with a weak D call TRBD1 (6 bases). The CDR3 loop spans 16 amino acids. The germline gives CDR1 LNHNV, CDR2 YYDKDF (reference sequence). V dropped 0 bases and J dropped 2 bases, with 11 bases sitting between them. The CDR3, as DNA: TGTGCCACCAGCAGAGATGGGTACAGGGGCAATCAGCCCCAGCATTTT. Amino acids: CATSRDGYRGNQPQHF.

The gene calls are TRBV10-2 and TRBJ1-2, with 7 bases aligning to TRBD1. V gave up 7 bases and J gave up 0 bases; unmatched junction bases: 5. Germline V CDR1 and CDR2: WSHSY, SAAADI. This CDR3 has 14 amino acids. CDR3 amino acids: CASTQDRTNYGYTF. CDR3 nucleotides: TGCGCCAGCACCCAGGACAGGACTAACTATGGCTACACCTTC.

The gene calls are TRBV28 and TRBJ1-6; the D is unclear. Per germline, CDR1 MDHEN and CDR2 SYDVKM. V was clipped by 6 bases and J by 7 bases, with 13 bases between them. The CDR3 is made up of 14 amino acids. The CDR3 nucleotides read TGTGCCAGCAGCGGGAGGGCTTGGAATTCACCCCTCCACTTT. This codes for CASSGRAWNSPLHF.

The DNA for the CDR3 is TGCGCCAGCAGCCCCAACGTTGGGACTAGCGGGAGTCAGGTGGAGACCCAGTACTTC. It encodes CASSPNVGTSGSQVETQYF. The chain couples TRBV4-1 to TRBJ2-5, with TRBD2 identical over 14 bases. This CDR3 spans 19 amino acids. V shed 4 bases, J shed 5 bases, and the junction held 15 bases outside the gene matches. Germline CDR1 is MGHRA and CDR2 is YSYEKL.

The chain carries TRBV27 and TRBJ2-6; weak D call: TRBD2 (6 bases). The CDR3 covers 18 residues. The germline V gene encodes CDR1 MNHEY and CDR2 SMNVEV (reference sequence). Trimming pared 1 base from V and 2 bases from J, leaving 15 bases between. The CDR3 here is CASSLLEGLGPGANVLTF. CDR3 in DNA: TGTGCCAGCAGTTTATTGGAGGGGCTAGGGCCTGGGGCCAACGTCCTGACTTTC.

V gene TRBV14 combines with J gene TRBJ1-2; possibly TRBD1 for D (6 bases). The CDR3 is made up of 15 amino acids. Per germline, CDR1 SGHDN and CDR2 FVKESK. Trimming stripped 4 bases from V and 3 bases from J, with 15 bases between. This chain's CDR3 is CASSLTGSRHYGYTF. The CDR3 bases are TGTGCCAGCAGCCTAACAGGGAGTAGACACTATGGCTACACCTTC.

Comment on this clone: A junction boundary mismatches the germline segment, possibly from a read error. The chain uses TRBV28 and TRBJ1-2; D may be TRBD1 (6 bases). This CDR3 contains 11 residues. The germline V gene has CDR1 MDHEN and CDR2 SYDVKM. The chain's CDR3 is CASSLGQGQIF. CDR3 nucleotide sequence: TGTGCCAGCAGTTTAGGGCAGGGGCAAATCTTC.

The V and J genes are TRBV20-1 and TRBJ1-3; a weak D match, TRBD1 (6 bases). The CDR3 consists of 13 residues. V lost 3 bases and J 4 bases, leaving 10 bases between the germline ends. CDR1 DFQATT and CDR2 SNEGSKA come from the germline V gene (reference sequence). The CDR3 region has the DNA TGCAGTGCTAGTCCGGACAGCGGAAACACCATATATTTT. This encodes CSASPDSGNTIYF.

The chain combines TRBV9 with TRBJ2-2; 11 nucleotides line up with TRBD2. The V segment lost 0 bases and the J segment 3 bases; nucleotides outside the gene matches: 7. In germline, CDR1 is SGDLS, CDR2 YYNGEE. This CDR3 comprises 18 residues. The CDR3 DNA reads as TGTGCCAGCAGCGTAGGTCTAGCGGGAGGCACTGACACCGGGGAGCTGTTTTTT. This codes for CASSVGLAGGTDTGELFF.

The chain employs TRBV27 and TRBJ1-1; tentative D call: TRBD1 (5 bases). With 6 bases removed from V and 8 bases from J, the gap between germline ends came to 22 bases. The CDR3 is 15 amino acids. Germline V gene lookup returns CDR1 MNHEY and CDR2 SMNVEV (reference sequence). The CDR3 DNA follows: TGTGCCAGCAGCACCTTCGGAGGGGACGGATCGGAAGCTTTCTTT. Translating gives CASSTFGGDGSEAFF.

The chain recombines TRBV7-2 with TRBJ1-5; 7 positions agree with TRBD1. This CDR3 is 16 amino acids long. V lost 5 bases to trimming and J lost 7 bases; unmatched junction nucleotides: 14. Germline CDR1 and CDR2: SGHTA and FQGNSA. The CDR3 DNA follows: TGTGCCAGCAGCCCCCGTCGACAGGGTAGAACACAGCCCCAGCATTTT. It encodes CASSPRRQGRTQPQHF.

The J gene is TRBJ2-3, the V gene TRBV28; 7 bases are a match to TRBD2. The germline gives CDR1 MDHEN, CDR2 SYDVKM. Trimming removed 2 bases from V and 2 bases from J; junction bases left unmatched: 4. The CDR3 is 15 amino acids. The CDR3 DNA sequence: TGTGCCAGCAGTTTAAAGGGACTAACCACAGATACGCAGTATTTT. Amino acid sequence: CASSLKGLTTDTQYF.

This sequence joins TRBV18 and TRBJ2-7; 8 nucleotides match TRBD1. V was clipped by 4 bases and J by 7 bases; unmatched bases: 9. CDR1 is KGHSH and CDR2 is LQKENI in the germline V gene. The CDR3 spans 14 residues. Here the CDR3 DNA reads TGTGCCAGCTCACGGACAGGGCCCGCATATGAGCAGTACTTC. It codes for CASSRTGPAYEQYF. Looking up the rest from reference TRBV18 and TRBJ2-7 gives the full variable domain: NAGVMQNPRHLVRRRGQEARLRCSPMKGHSHVYWYRQLPEEGLKFMVYLQKENIIDESGMPKERFSAEFPKEGPSILRIQQVVRGDSAAYFCASSRTGPAYEQYFGPGTRLTVT.

The CDR3 sequence: CASSFREGHMDTQYF. The CDR3, as DNA: TGTGCCAGCAGTTTCCGGGAGGGCCACATGGATACGCAGTATTTT. The chain joins TRBV28 to TRBJ2-3, with 8 bases aligning to TRBD2. V shed 3 bases, J shed 6 bases, and the junction held 8 bases outside the gene matches. The germline gives CDR1 MDHEN, CDR2 SYDVKM. The CDR3 has 15 amino acids.

The chain combines TRBV7-9 with TRBJ1-2; D uncertain. The CDR3 runs to 14 residues. V dropped 3 bases and J dropped 2 bases, with 10 bases sitting between them. Germline V gene sequence: CDR1 SEHNR, CDR2 FQNEAQ (reference sequence). Written as DNA, the CDR3 is TGTGCCAGCAGCTTGAGTCACCCCAACTATGGCTACACCTTC. This translates into CASSLSHPNYGYTF.

There are a few counts of this clone. The chain uses TRBV7-9 and TRBJ1-4; 7 bases align to TRBD1. The germline V gene encodes CDR1 SEHNR and CDR2 FQNEAQ (reference sequence). Germline trimming cut 3 bases from V and 7 bases from J; bases unmatched to any gene: 5. The CDR3 sequence is 14 residues long. CDR3 in amino acids: CASSFVTGVEKLFF. The DNA for the CDR3 is TGTGCCAGCAGCTTTGTAACAGGGGTTGAAAAACTGTTTTTT.